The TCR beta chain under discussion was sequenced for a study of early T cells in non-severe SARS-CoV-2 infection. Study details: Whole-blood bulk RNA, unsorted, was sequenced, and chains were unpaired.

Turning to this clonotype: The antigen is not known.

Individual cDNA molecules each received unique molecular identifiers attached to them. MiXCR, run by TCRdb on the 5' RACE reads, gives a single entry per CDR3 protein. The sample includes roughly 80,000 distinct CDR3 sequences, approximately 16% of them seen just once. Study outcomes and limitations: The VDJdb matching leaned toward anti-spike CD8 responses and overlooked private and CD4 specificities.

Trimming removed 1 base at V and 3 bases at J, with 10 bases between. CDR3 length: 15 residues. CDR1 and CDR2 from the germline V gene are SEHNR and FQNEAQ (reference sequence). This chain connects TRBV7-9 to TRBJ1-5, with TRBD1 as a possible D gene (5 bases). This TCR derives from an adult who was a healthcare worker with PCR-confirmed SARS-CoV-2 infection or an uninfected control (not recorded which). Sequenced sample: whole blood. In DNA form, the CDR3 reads TGTGCCAGCAGCTTAGGAGGGGCAAACAATCAGCCCCAGCATTTT. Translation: CASSLGGANNQPQHF.